This TCR beta chain was recovered during a study of control samples from healthy donors and cancer patients. The V and J ends lost 4 bases and 5 bases, in that order; junction bases with no gene match: 5. This CDR3 contains 14 residues. In germline, CDR1 is SGDLS, CDR2 YYNGEE. The sample holds one count of this clone. Profiling relied on immunoSEQ multiplex PCR, and the TCRdb table lists in-frame clones only, not all of them. The sample consists of under 65,000 clones, 90% of them appearing once. The clonotype originates from a woman aged 45-59 years with colorectal cancer. The rearrangement joins TRBV9 to TRBJ2-1, with 8 bases lining up with TRBD2. The specimen was PBMCs. The CDR3 DNA reads as TGTGCCAGCAGCTTCGGGACTAGGGACAATGAGCAGTTCTTC. This encodes CASSFGTRDNEQFF.